This T cell receptor beta chain was obtained from a study of vaccination effects on CD4 cells after COVID-19. Before sequencing took place, the ViraFEST assay used viral peptide pools to expand antigen-specific CD4+ T cells. Culturing for about 9 days preceded CD4+ T cell isolation. Each participant received a vaccine that was either BNT162b2 or mRNA-1273, given as two doses. V lost 6 bases to trimming and J lost 6 bases, with 9 bases between them. The V gene's germline CDR1 is SGHVS and CDR2 FQNEAQ. There are 12 residues in the CDR3. This clone showed up just a few times. What it binds is not known. Method: immunoSEQ multiplex PCR; TCRdb's copy keeps in-frame clones and lacks some. Here the sample spans over 50,000 clones, around 78% being singletons.

This chain joins TRBV7-8 and TRBJ1-5; tentatively, D is TRBD1 (5 bases). Sequences were derived from CD4+ T cells from PBMCs cultured with HCoV-229E spike peptides, sampled after COVID-19 vaccination. The source is a human donor who received a COVID-19 vaccine. The CDR3 sequence is CASSPQGQPQHF. In DNA, the CDR3 is TGTGCCAGCAGTCCCCAGGGTCAGCCCCAGCATTTT.